This is a list of T cell receptor beta chains from one sample in a study of chemoradiotherapy in HPV16-positive cancers. TCRdb's copy holds only in-frame clones and misses some; the assay was immunoSEQ multiplex PCR. The data show under 85,000 clones, approximately 91% seen once. Specimen: blood, collected from a patient who underwent chemoradiotherapy. The receptors were gathered from a human donor with HPV-associated anogenital cancer. Both conserved end residues are part of each CDR3. Each record gives: J gene, V gene, D gene, clone size, CDR3 DNA, CDR3 protein. The D gene is left open where the match is weak. Clone size is stated in some rows and not others, as once, few, many or a class when expanded.

TRBJ2-1,TRBV7-9,-,-,TGTGCCAGCAGCTTACGGGCTAGCAGAGAGCAGTTCTTC,CASSLRASREQFF
TRBJ1-5,TRBV10-3,-,once,TGTGCCATCAGTGAGTCTCGGACCAGCAATCAGCCCCAGCATTTT,CAISESRTSNQPQHF
TRBJ2-7,TRBV10-3,TRBD1,-,TGTGCCATCAGTACCGGGACAGGGCAATCCTACGAGCAGTACTTC,CAISTGTGQSYEQYF
TRBJ1-6,TRBV5-4,-,-,TGTGCCAGCAGCCAACAGGGAGTAGATTCACCCCTCCACTTT,CASSQQGVDSPLHF
TRBJ1-3,TRBV4-1,-,-,TGCGCCAGCAGCCAAGGGGAACTAACTGGAAACACCATATATTTT,CASSQGELTGNTIYF
TRBJ1-3,TRBV6-4,TRBD1,-,TGTGCCATCCACAGGGGCAGTGGAAACACCATATATTTT,CAIHRGSGNTIYF
TRBJ2-1,TRBV18,TRBD2,-,TGTGCCAGCTCACCCCCGACTAGCGCTACCTACAATGAGCAGTTCTTC,CASSPPTSATYNEQFF
TRBJ1-5,TRBV5-3,TRBD1,-,TGTGCCAGAAGCTGCCGGGACAGCGGTATAGAGGGAAATCAGCCCCAGCATTTT,CARSCRDSGIEGNQPQHF
TRBJ1-3,TRBV11-2,TRBD1,-,TGTGCCAGCAGCTTGACAGGGGTCCGCTCTGGAAACACCATATATTTT,CASSLTGVRSGNTIYF
TRBJ1-2,TRBV6-5,TRBD1,-,TGTGCCAGCACACAGGGGCTTAACTATGGCTACACCTTC,CASTQGLNYGYTF
TRBJ1-2,TRBV7-9,TRBD1,few,TGTGCCAGCAGCTTAAGTTCGGCAGGGGGCATTTATGGCTACACCTTC,CASSLSSAGGIYGYTF
TRBJ2-2,TRBV6-5,-,-,TGTGCCAGCAGCCCCGACAGGAACACCGGGGAGCTGTTTTTT,CASSPDRNTGELFF
TRBJ2-2,TRBV27,-,-,TGTGCCAGCAGTAGCGGGTGGGCCGTCACCGGGGAGCTGTTTTTT,CASSSGWAVTGELFF
TRBJ1-1,TRBV19,-,few,TGTGCCAGTAGCGACCGACAGAGGCAAAGTAAGAACACTGAAGCTTTCTTT,CASSDRQRQSKNTEAFF
TRBJ1-1,TRBV7-6,TRBD1,once,TGTGCCAGCAGCTTAGCCTCCGGGACAGCGCCAGCTGAAGCTTTCTTT,CASSLASGTAPAEAFF
TRBJ1-1,TRBV29-1,-,few,TGCAGCGTAACAGGGAAGGGAAACACTGAAGCTTTCTTT,CSVTGKGNTEAFF
TRBJ1-2,TRBV10-1,-,-,TGCGCCAGCAGTGATACGGCCACCGGGCATGGCTACACCTTC,CASSDTATGHGYTF
TRBJ2-7,TRBV6-1,-,few,TGTGCCAGCAGACTGGACAGCTCCTACGAGCAGTACTTC,CASRLDSSYEQYF
TRBJ1-1,TRBV5-4,TRBD1,-,TGTGCCAGCAGCGCTTGGGACAGGGTGAACACTGAAGCTTTCTTT,CASSAWDRVNTEAFF
TRBJ2-7,TRBV10-3,TRBD1,-,TGTGCCATCAGTACCGACAGGGTCTACGAGCAGTACTTC,CAISTDRVYEQYF
TRBJ2-5,TRBV11-3,-,-,TGTGCCAGCAGCGACAAAGCAGGGACCGGCGGAGAGACCCAGTACTTC,CASSDKAGTGGETQYF
TRBJ2-1,TRBV30,-,-,TGTGCCTGGAGTGGGCCGATGAGGGGAGAGCAGTTCTTC,CAWSGPMRGEQFF
TRBJ1-4,TRBV9,TRBD1,-,TGTGCCAGCAGCGTGGACAGGGACTCAACTAATGAAAAACTGTTTTTT,CASSVDRDSTNEKLFF